Following are 17 T cell receptor beta chains from one sample sequenced in a study of CD8+ T cells in alopecia areata. Once RNA had been extracted, it was reverse transcribed into cDNA to act as the sequencing template. Repertoires were generated with immunoSEQ multiplex PCR, while TCRdb's copy carries only in-frame clones and drops some. The data show some 82,000 clones, with approximately 50% seen just once and roughly 6% held by the top ten. Sequences were obtained from NKG2D-high CD8+ T cells sorted from blood. These receptors came from a human donor with alopecia areata.

The chain carries TRBV25-1 and TRBJ2-3; D unresolved. V lost 4 bases and J lost 4, with 6 bases in between. The CDR3 sequence is 12 residues long. The germline V gene encodes CDR1 MGHDK and CDR2 SYGVNS. Here the CDR3 reads CASSGSPDTQYF. Here the CDR3 DNA reads TGTGCCAGCAGTGGTAGCCCAGATACGCAGTATTTT.

This clone was observed a handful of times. CDR3 loop: CASRETGMANQPQHF. The CDR3 coding sequence is TGTGCCAGTAGGGAGACAGGGATGGCTAATCAGCCCCAGCATTTT. The gene calls are TRBV19 and TRBJ1-5, with 7 bases lining up with TRBD1. Germline V gene sequence: CDR1 LNHDA, CDR2 SQIVND (reference sequence). The CDR3 consists of 15 residues. Trimming at V came to 6 bases and at J to 4 bases, leaving 9 bases not matched to a gene.

V and J are TRBV2 and TRBJ2-2; 12 nucleotides match TRBD2. This CDR3 spans 15 amino acids. Germline V lookup: CDR1 SNHLY, CDR2 FYNNEI. J lost 3 bases, V lost 4 bases, and 0 bases had no gene match. CDR3 amino acids: CASSGLAGDTGELFF. The CDR3 DNA is TGTGCCAGCAGTGGACTAGCGGGAGACACCGGGGAGCTGTTTTTT.

This clone was counted only a few times. The junction and the germline gene differ at one end; a read error may be behind it. J is TRBJ2-5 and V is TRBV29-1; D possibly uses TRBD1 or TRBD2 (5 bases each). Germline lookup yields CDR1 SQVTM and CDR2 ANQGSEA. There are 8 residues in the CDR3. The CDR3 reads CSVGQGHF. The CDR3 region has the DNA TGCAGCGTTGGCCAGGGACACTTC.

The genes are TRBV4-1 and TRBJ2-2, with 8 bases that match TRBD1. The CDR3 has 16 residues. Germline CDR1 MGHRA, CDR2 YSYEKL. After removal of 2 bases from V and 3 bases from J, the junction contained 5 bases not matched to a gene. CDR3 amino acids: CASSQPGQVDTGELFF. The CDR3 DNA follows: TGCGCCAGCAGCCAACCGGGACAGGTGGACACCGGGGAGCTGTTTTTT.

The gene calls are TRBV30 and TRBJ2-7; D is tentatively TRBD1 or TRBD2 (5 bases each). The CDR3 length is 12 residues. Germline CDR1 is GTSNPN and CDR2 is SVGIG (reference sequence). Trimming removed 6 bases from V and 2 bases from J, with 11 bases in between. The CDR3: CACRDGTYEQYF. CDR3 coding DNA: TGTGCCTGCCGGGACGGGACCTACGAGCAGTACTTC.

CDR3 sequence reads: CASGGGGDPTDTQYF. Here the CDR3 DNA reads TGTGCCAGCGGTGGAGGGGGCGACCCCACAGATACGCAGTATTTT. The V and J genes are TRBV2 and TRBJ2-3, with a tentative D call TRBD1 (7 bases). The CDR3 runs 15 residues. CDR1 SNHLY and CDR2 FYNNEI come from the germline V gene. Trimming left V 8 bases short and J 2 bases short, with 17 bases between.

The chain links TRBV11-2 to TRBJ2-3; D is possibly TRBD1 or TRBD2 (5 bases each). CDR1 is SGHAT, CDR2 FQNNGV, per germline. The CDR3 is 13 residues long. Between the trimmed V and J ends, which lost 1 base and 10 bases, there was a span of 12 bases. CDR3 DNA sequence: TGTGCCAGCAGCTTAGGGGGGAAAGTGTCGCAGTATTTT. Protein product: CASSLGGKVSQYF.

V is TRBV29-1 and J is TRBJ2-3; 15 positions match TRBD2. The CDR3 is 15 residues long. The J segment lost 3 bases and the V segment lost 3 bases, leaving 1 base of the junction unmatched. Germline CDR1 reads SQVTM; CDR2 reads ANQGSEA. The CDR3 protein is CSVDGTSGRTDTQYF. For the CDR3, the DNA is TGCAGCGTTGACGGGACTAGCGGGAGGACAGATACGCAGTATTTT.

This clone has just one count. The chain links TRBV30 to TRBJ2-1; D remains ambiguous. The V gene lost 6 bases and the J gene lost 0 bases, with 12 bases spanning the gap. Germline CDR1 is GTSNPN and CDR2 is SVGIG (reference sequence). CDR3 length: 14 residues. The CDR3 nucleotides are TGTGCCTGCTCGGCCCTCAGCTCCTACAATGAGCAGTTCTTC. Translated, it gives CACSALSSYNEQFF. The complete variable domain, with remaining parts taken from reference TRBV30 and TRBJ2-1, reads SQTIHQWPATLVQPVGSPLSLECTVEGTSNPNLYWYRQAAGRGLQLLFYSVGIGQISSEVPQNLSASRPQDRQFILSSKKLLLSDSGFYLCACSALSSYNEQFFGPGTRLTVL.

V is TRBV11-2 and J is TRBJ2-7; D call uncertain. This CDR3 is built from 13 residues. V lost 1 base and J 4 bases, leaving 8 bases between the germline ends. Per the germline V gene, CDR1 is SGHAT and CDR2 is FQNNGV. The CDR3 reads CASSLVQTYEQYF. The DNA for the CDR3 is TGTGCCAGCAGCTTAGTACAGACATACGAGCAGTACTTC.

This clone was observed a single time. The chain has TRBV7-9 and TRBJ2-2, with D hard to call. V was shortened by 3 bases and J by 10 bases, with 9 bases between the two germline ends. The CDR3 sequence is 12 residues long. Germline V CDR1 and CDR2: SEHNR, FQNEAQ (reference sequence). CDR3 bases: TGTGCCAGCAGCTTTTCCAATCCGGAGCTGTTTTTT. Translated, it gives CASSFSNPELFF.

This clone was detected a few times. The rearrangement links TRBV4-1 to TRBJ2-7, with D perhaps given as TRBD1 or TRBD2 (5 bases each). Germline lookup yields CDR1 MGHRA and CDR2 YSYEKL. V dropped 0 bases and J dropped 6 bases, with 18 bases sitting between them. The CDR3 is 16 amino acids. CDR3 sequence reads: CASSQDQSGTLFEQYF. The CDR3 DNA reads TGCGCCAGCAGCCAAGATCAATCCGGGACCCTTTTCGAGCAGTACTTC.

V is TRBV15 and J is TRBJ2-7; D is uncertain. The CDR3 covers 15 residues. Trimming removed 0 bases from V and 5 bases from J, with 14 bases in between. Germline V CDR1 and CDR2: LNHNV, YYDKDF (reference sequence). The CDR3 sequence is CATSREGSPRNEQYF. Written as DNA, the CDR3 is TGTGCCACCAGCAGAGAGGGTTCTCCCCGAAACGAGCAGTACTTC.

V and J are TRBV19 and TRBJ2-7; D is undetermined. The length of the CDR3 is 15 residues. V dropped 1 base and J dropped 6 bases, with 16 bases sitting between them. CDR1 and CDR2 (germline): LNHDA, SQIVND (reference sequence). CDR3 in amino acids: CASSIVGLPHVEQYF. The CDR3 nucleotides read TGTGCCAGTAGTATAGTCGGGCTGCCACACGTCGAGCAGTACTTC.

The sample holds a few counts of this clone. The V and J genes are TRBV19 and TRBJ1-2; D ambiguous. Per germline, CDR1 LNHDA and CDR2 SQIVND (reference sequence). The V end lost 5 bases, the J end lost 3 bases, and 7 bases lay between the germline ends. The CDR3 has 12 residues. This chain's CDR3 is CASSPWDYGYTF. As DNA, the CDR3 is TGTGCCAGTAGTCCCTGGGACTATGGCTACACCTTC. Together with reference TRBV19 and TRBJ1-2, the CDR3 gives the full variable domain: DGGITQSPKYLFRKEGQNVTLSCEQNLNHDAMYWYRQDPGQGLRLIYYSQIVNDFQKGDIAEGYSVSREKKESFPLTVTSAQKNPTAFYLCASSPWDYGYTFGSGTRLTVV.

The V gene is TRBV5-4, the J gene TRBJ2-7, with D perhaps TRBD1 or TRBD2 (6 bases each). This CDR3 has 14 amino acids. CDR1 and CDR2 from the germline V gene are SGHNT and YYREEE (reference sequence). Trimming removed 2 bases at V and 6 bases at J, with 15 bases between. CDR3 sequence: CASSLQGGPLEQYF. In DNA, the CDR3 is TGTGCCAGCAGCTTACAGGGAGGCCCCCTCGAGCAGTACTTC.